The 18 T cell receptor beta chains listed next were all sequenced from one sample in a study of shared clonotypes between healthy human individuals. It was CD45RO-negative cells, positively selected for CCR7, that made up naive CD8 cells, with terminally differentiated effector memory CD45RA+ cells excluded. Assay: immunoSEQ multiplex PCR; the TCRdb copy retains only in-frame clones and omits some. The sample has about 820,000 clones, 85% to 95% seen once. Sequencing used naive CD8+ T cells sorted from blood. The receptors here all came from a man younger than 45 in good health.

The CDR3 here is CASSFARSGDEQYF. The CDR3 DNA reads TGTGCCAGCAGTTTTGCCAGAAGCGGCGACGAGCAGTACTTC. The chain combines TRBV28 with TRBJ2-7; perhaps TRBD2 as D (5 bases). The CDR3 is 14 amino acids. The germline gives CDR1 MDHEN, CDR2 SYDVKM. The ends were cut back, 3 bases at V and 5 bases at J, with 14 bases in the middle.

The gene calls are TRBV29-1 and TRBJ2-1, with 7 bases aligning to TRBD2. The length of the CDR3 is 17 residues. After removal of 3 bases from V and 2 bases from J, the junction contained 13 bases not matched to a gene. Germline CDR1 reads SQVTM; CDR2 reads ANQGSEA. The CDR3 DNA sequence: TGCAGCGTTGAGGGACTATCCGGAGGGAGAGCCTACAATGAGCAGTTCTTC. This encodes CSVEGLSGGRAYNEQFF.

The chain links TRBV30 to TRBJ1-3, with TRBD1 as a possible D gene (6 bases). Trimming left V 0 bases short and J 2 bases short, with 14 bases between. The CDR3 length is 16 residues. Germline V gives CDR1 GTSNPN, CDR2 SVGIG (reference sequence). Here the CDR3 DNA reads TGTGCCTGGAGTGTGCGTACAGGGAAGCCTGGAAACACCATATATTTT. It codes for CAWSVRTGKPGNTIYF.

Here the CDR3 reads CASSSFSGSGYNEQFF. The CDR3 DNA follows: TGTGCCAGCAGCTCCTTTAGCGGGAGCGGTTACAATGAGCAGTTCTTC. The chain couples TRBV7-9 to TRBJ2-1; 9 bases map to TRBD2. Germline V gene sequence: CDR1 SEHNR, CDR2 FQNEAQ (reference sequence). V dropped 4 bases and J dropped 4; count of bases not matched to a gene: 8. The CDR3 length is 16 residues.

The genes are TRBV13 and TRBJ1-1; D may be TRBD1 (6 bases). Looked up from germline, CDR1 is PRHDT and CDR2 is FYEKMQ (reference sequence). V was trimmed by 6 bases and J by 1 base, leaving 12 bases between them. This CDR3 has 14 amino acids. CDR3 sequence (DNA): TGTGCCAGCAGTAGAGGGGGGCGGAACACTGAAGCTTTCTTT. Its protein product is CASSRGGRNTEAFF.

V and J are TRBV10-1 and TRBJ2-1; TRBD1 matches 9 bases. V dropped 5 bases and J dropped 5; count of bases not matched to a gene: 10. CDR3 size: 16 residues. CDR1 is WNHNN, CDR2 SYGVQD, per germline (reference sequence). Here the CDR3 reads CASSQTTGTGNNEQFF. CDR3 nucleotides: TGCGCCAGCAGTCAAACAACCGGGACAGGGAACAATGAGCAGTTCTTC.

The rearrangement uses TRBV10-3 and TRBJ2-1; TRBD2 matches at 13 bases. V gave up 2 bases and J gave up 8 bases; unmatched junction bases: 6. The CDR3 has 16 amino acids. Germline loops: CDR1 ENHRY, CDR2 SYGVKD. Here the CDR3 reads CAISERGTSGTDEQFF. The CDR3 DNA is TGTGCCATCAGTGAGAGGGGGACTAGCGGGACCGATGAGCAGTTCTTC.

In this sample, this clone turned up once. This chain links TRBV6-6 with TRBJ1-1; a possible D gene is TRBD1 (5 bases). V was pared by 7 bases and J by 1 base, with 10 bases between. The CDR3 totals 13 residues. In germline, CDR1 is MNHNY, CDR2 SVGAGI (reference sequence). The CDR3 is CASTGDPNTEAFF. The CDR3 bases are TGTGCCAGCACCGGGGACCCGAACACTGAAGCTTTCTTT.

This chain uses TRBV27 with TRBJ2-3; 8 bases align to TRBD1. Germline CDR1 reads MNHEY; CDR2 reads SMNVEV (reference sequence). V lost 5 bases and J lost 8; bases outside the gene matches: 9. This CDR3 has 14 amino acids. The CDR3: CASSPGTGFGTQYF. In DNA form, the CDR3 reads TGTGCCAGCAGTCCCGGGACAGGTTTCGGTACGCAGTATTTT.

The rearrangement links TRBV5-5 to TRBJ2-7, with D hard to call. Germline CDR1 reads SGHKS; CDR2 reads YYEKEE (reference sequence). CDR3 length: 15 residues. V shed 3 bases and J shed 3 bases, with 16 bases lying between them. The CDR3 region is CASSSGGDSGYEQYF. The CDR3 DNA reads TGTGCCAGCAGCTCCGGCGGTGACTCAGGCTACGAGCAGTACTTC.

Points on this clone: Other DNA sequences in the same sample also yield this CDR3. The rearrangement uses TRBV7-9 and TRBJ1-5, with D unclear. This CDR3 contains 12 residues. The ends were cut back, 2 bases at V and 6 bases at J, with 5 bases in the middle. Germline loops: CDR1 SEHNR, CDR2 FQNEAQ (reference sequence). The CDR3 nucleotides are TGTGCCAGCAGCTTATATAGTCAGCCCCAGCATTTT. The encoded protein is CASSLYSQPQHF.

This clone was detected once. The chain is built from TRBV6-5 and TRBJ2-6; D gene uncertain. Germline V gives CDR1 MNHEY, CDR2 SVGAGI. V lost 2 bases and J 1 base, leaving 6 bases between the germline ends. The CDR3 loop spans 15 amino acids. CDR3 protein: CASSYRASGANVLTF. CDR3 DNA sequence: TGTGCCAGCAGTTACAGGGCTTCTGGGGCCAACGTCCTGACTTTC.

This clone occurred a few times. This rearrangement joins TRBV28 to TRBJ1-1; D gene uncertain. The germline CDR1 and CDR2 sequences are MDHEN and SYDVKM. V lost 6 bases and J lost 8, with 13 bases in between. The CDR3 runs to 12 residues. The DNA for the CDR3 is TGTGCCAGCAGCCTCATCCGGTCGGAAGCTTTCTTT. Translated: CASSLIRSEAFF.

V and J are TRBV7-6 and TRBJ2-5; 12 bases align to TRBD2. Germline assignment: CDR1 SGHVS and CDR2 FNYEAQ. The CDR3 extends over 15 amino acids. V shed 4 bases, J shed 3 bases, and the junction held 3 bases outside the gene matches. CDR3 in amino acids: CASSSSGRGEETQYF. The CDR3, as DNA: TGTGCCAGCAGCTCTAGCGGGAGGGGGGAAGAGACCCAGTACTTC.

The chain carries TRBV4-1 and TRBJ2-3, with TRBD2 matching over 8 bases. Germline V lookup: CDR1 MGHRA, CDR2 YSYEKL. V gave up 4 bases and J gave up 4 bases; unmatched junction bases: 7. CDR3 length: 15 amino acids. The DNA of the CDR3 is TGCGCCAGCAGCCCCGGGGGGGGTCTCGCAGATACGCAGTATTTT. This gives the protein CASSPGGGLADTQYF.

About this clone itself: At the DNA level, this CDR3 is encoded by other sequences in the same sample as well. The V call is TRBV28, the J call TRBJ1-4, with a weak D call TRBD1 (6 bases). The germline gives CDR1 MDHEN, CDR2 SYDVKM. The length of the CDR3 is 15 residues. V lost 5 bases, J lost 0 bases, and 10 bases lay in between. CDR3 bases: TGTGCCAGCAGTCTGGACAGCTCAACTAATGAAAAACTGTTTTTT. This codes for CASSLDSSTNEKLFF. Supplemented by reference TRBV28 and TRBJ1-4, the full variable domain reads DVKVTQSSRYLVKRTGEKVFLECVQDMDHENMFWYRQDPGLGLRLIYFSYDVKMKEKGDIPEGYSVSREKKERFSLILESASTNQTSMYLCASSLDSSTNEKLFFGSGTQLSVL.

This clone was detected once. The CDR3 loop reads CASSSQGEPYEQYF. The CDR3 DNA follows: TGTGCCAGCAGCTCACAGGGGGAACCCTACGAGCAGTACTTC. This chain links TRBV5-4 with TRBJ2-7; 8 bases map to TRBD1. The junction had 4 bases not matched to a gene; V was cut back by 3 bases and J by 2 bases. Germline CDR1 and CDR2: SGHNT and YYREEE (reference sequence). CDR3 size: 14 residues.

V is TRBV27 and J is TRBJ2-7; tentatively, D is TRBD2 (6 bases). CDR1 and CDR2 from the germline V gene are MNHEY and SMNVEV (reference sequence). The CDR3 is 16 residues long. V lost 6 bases and J 0 bases, leaving 18 bases between the germline ends. CDR3 coding DNA: TGTGCCAGCAGGGGAAACCTAGGGACTTACTCCTACGAGCAGTACTTC. Encoded protein: CASRGNLGTYSYEQYF.